The T cell receptor (beta chain) described here comes from a study of T cell responses to AZD1222 COVID-19 vaccine. Study-level findings and limits: At baseline, just 5 or 6 AZD1222 recipients tested seropositive. Nearly half of the spike-specific TCRs reportedly recognize variant regions that carry no mutations.

Regarding this clone: Its specificity is not known.

Data came from immunoSEQ multiplex PCR; TCRdb stores just in-frame clones and leaves some out. The top ten hold about 1% of the sample, which has about 200,000 clones, around 93% seen once. The clonotype comes from an adult who received the AZD1222 COVID-19 vaccine. The starting material was peripheral blood, obtained 28 days after the second AZD1222 dose.

The CDR3 reads CASSQGGSGGYEQYF. CDR3 DNA: TGTGCCAGCAGCCAAGGGGGCTCCGGGGGCTACGAGCAGTACTTC. The gene calls are TRBV3-1 (or the pseudogene TRBV3-2) and TRBJ2-7, with D possibly matching TRBD2 (6 bases). Germline loops: CDR1 LGHDT, CDR2 YNNKEL (reference sequence). Trimming took off 1 base at V and 3 bases at J, with 13 bases between the two ends. This CDR3 is 15 amino acids long.